The clone carrying this T cell receptor (beta chain) occurred a few times. The germline gives CDR1 MNHEY, CDR2 SMNVEV (reference sequence). This CDR3 contains 15 residues. The ends were cut back, 5 bases at V and 0 bases at J, with 13 bases in the middle. This entry belongs to a study of cytomegalovirus exposure and HLA in healthy donors. Vbeta (60) and Jbeta (13) primers were used in the PCR. Repertoires were generated with immunoSEQ multiplex PCR, while TCRdb's copy carries only in-frame clones and drops some. The table lists roughly 130,000 clones, 73% of them singletons. Source material: PBMCs. The chain has TRBV27 and TRBJ1-1, with a tentative D call TRBD1 (6 bases). The TCR originated in a woman aged 40 to 50 in good health and CMV-seronegative. The CDR3 region has the DNA TGTGCCAGCAGTGGGACGACAGGAATGAACACTGAAGCTTTCTTT. The encoded protein is CASSGTTGMNTEAFF.